Listed here is a single T cell receptor beta chain. The record originates from a study of Tregs in tolerant kidney transplant recipients. The CDR3 consists of 15 residues. The V end lost 0 bases, the J end lost 4 bases, and 13 bases lay between the germline ends. Germline CDR1 and CDR2: SGHKS and YYEKEE (reference sequence). This table comes from immunoSEQ multiplex PCR, and its TCRdb copy is limited to in-frame clones, with some not included. The sample lists 240,000 or so clones, about four fifths occurring once. The chain joins TRBV5-5 to TRBJ1-2; no firm D call. This clonotype originated in a human donor in good health. The sample consisted of CD4+ T cells from blood. The CDR3 sequence is CASSLVPETSYGYTF. The CDR3 bases are TGTGCCAGCAGCTTGGTCCCCGAGACGTCCTATGGCTACACCTTC.